These T cell receptor beta chains were read from a single sample in a study of T cells after yellow fever vaccination. MiXCR, run by TCRdb on the 5' RACE reads, gives a single entry per CDR3 protein. The sample carries 400,000 to 450,000 distinct CDR3 sequences, 18% recorded once. The sample was PBMCs, taken before the yellow fever booster vaccination. These receptors originate from a man younger than 30 who received the YFV17D yellow fever vaccine. Each CDR3 is given with its conserved first and last residue. D genes are given only for firm matches.

J,D,V,CDR3
TRBJ2-5,TRBD1,TRBV5-1,CASSRRQGGYQETQYF
TRBJ1-4,NA,TRBV6-2/TRBV6-3,CASSWRSREKLFF
TRBJ1-4,NA,TRBV9,CASSVGSSYLNEKLFF
TRBJ1-3,NA,TRBV12-3/TRBV12-4,CASSFGQASSGNTIYF
TRBJ1-1,NA,TRBV11-2,CASSFSSMNTEAFF
TRBJ2-5,NA,TRBV5-1,CASSFREPVQETQYF
TRBJ1-1,NA,TRBV7-6,CASSLGRSRDTEAFF
TRBJ2-7,TRBD1,TRBV5-1,CASSSGKGATYEQYF
TRBJ2-1,NA,TRBV10-3,CAISRDFNNEQFF
TRBJ2-3,NA,TRBV5-1,CASSLGTPSDTQYF
TRBJ2-1,NA,TRBV19,CASSFPTGREQFF
TRBJ1-6,NA,TRBV9,CASSVALEGSPLHF
TRBJ1-6,NA,TRBV6-5,CASSYLVGGHSPLHF
TRBJ2-5,TRBD2,TRBV7-3,CASSRSSGAPRETQYF
TRBJ2-1,TRBD2,TRBV7-9,CASSPNAGLAVEQFF
TRBJ1-5,NA,TRBV4-1,CASSQEGPGANPYSNQPQHF
TRBJ2-7,TRBD1,TRBV18,CASSRDRDRDYEQYF
TRBJ2-5,TRBD2,TRBV20-1,CSAYRDYKETQYF
TRBJ2-3,TRBD2,TRBV5-1,CASRLTAGGTDTQYF
TRBJ1-1,TRBD1,TRBV20-1,CSASTGRTTEAFF
TRBJ1-5,NA,TRBV20-1,CSAGPPAGSQPQHF
TRBJ2-7,TRBD2,TRBV6-5,CASRSGGNYEQYF
TRBJ2-7,NA,TRBV5-1,CASSLEDRRFHEQYF
TRBJ2-2,TRBD1,TRBV12-3/TRBV12-4,CASKVLGGANTGELFF
TRBJ1-2,NA,TRBV4-1,CASSQGQAHPGYTF
TRBJ1-6,NA,TRBV9,CASSVEGFNSPLHF
TRBJ1-2,TRBD1,TRBV20-1,CSAPAAGGNYGYTF
TRBJ2-5,NA,TRBV18,CASSADRSQETQYF
TRBJ2-7,TRBD1,TRBV6-5,CASKPTGAASYEQYF
TRBJ2-3,TRBD2,TRBV9,CASSSIAGKYTDTQYF
TRBJ1-2,NA,TRBV4-3,CASSPIQNYGYTF
TRBJ2-3,TRBD2,TRBV9,CASSFSGGATDTQYF
TRBJ2-6,NA,TRBV29-1,CSVVPTGSVANVLTF
TRBJ1-4,TRBD1,TRBV4-2,CASSQGDRVIEKLFF
TRBJ1-4,TRBD1,TRBV5-1,CASSVVPPGQEQHEKLFF
TRBJ1-3,NA,TRBV6-5,CASSYRNSGNTIYF
TRBJ2-1,NA,TRBV6-5,CASSGGPNNEQFF
TRBJ2-3,TRBD2,TRBV5-1,CASSTSRTSGGADTQYF
TRBJ2-1,NA,TRBV4-1,CASSQGRAGSVVEQFF
TRBJ2-5,NA,TRBV27,CASSLITPTSVETQYF
TRBJ1-1,NA,TRBV7-8,CASSLARRDTEAFF
TRBJ1-4,NA,TRBV7-2,CASSLGEGLVNEKLFF
TRBJ1-5,NA,TRBV4-1,CASSRGAGTGNQPQHF
TRBJ2-4,NA,TRBV7-9,CASSRELGPEQYF
TRBJ1-2,TRBD1,TRBV5-1,CASTQGEANYGYTF
TRBJ1-1,NA,TRBV6-4,CASPREVGTEAFF
TRBJ2-5,NA,TRBV7-3,CASSPAATETQYF
TRBJ2-5,NA,TRBV4-1,CASSQRPGRGETQYF
TRBJ1-1,NA,TRBV28,CASVDGAGYYTEAFF
TRBJ2-5,NA,TRBV29-1,CSVLPGGHSETQYF
TRBJ1-2,TRBD1,TRBV14,CASSQPDRGRRGYTF
TRBJ1-1,NA,TRBV28,CASRAPDTEAFF
TRBJ1-1,TRBD1,TRBV29-1,CSVEGQGSVRTEAFF
TRBJ1-1,NA,TRBV12-3/TRBV12-4,CASTSRRTEAFF
TRBJ1-4,NA,TRBV5-1,CASSLDRDRGEKLFF
TRBJ2-2,TRBD1,TRBV12-5,CASGTPGTGDTGELFF
TRBJ1-2,TRBD1,TRBV5-1,CASSSQGDYGYTF
TRBJ2-1,TRBD2,TRBV24-1,CATSGTSGSYNEQFF
TRBJ2-1,NA,TRBV6-2/TRBV6-3,CASSPRDTTYNEQFF
TRBJ2-1,TRBD2,TRBV5-5,CASSLSRGGSGNEQFF